Many counts were recorded for the clone carrying this T cell receptor beta chain. Its antigen remains unidentified. TCR beta CDR3 regions were amplified from RNA transcripts. RT-PCR in the first round (using the HTBI primer set) targeted the TCR CDR3. Via MiXCR, TCRdb re-called the multiplex PCR reads, giving one row per CDR3 protein. The sample shows approximately 510,000 distinct CDR3 sequences, less than 25% of them seen only once. The data were obtained in a study of T cells in Graves' hyperthyroidism and ophthalmopathy. Looking at the study overall: Before treatment of any kind, peripheral blood was taken at initial diagnosis. The study's findings and limits: A model using 13 V-J features told ophthalmopathy apart from stable hyperthyroidism.

The CDR3 is 15 residues long. Germline V CDR1 and CDR2: SNHLY, FYNNEI. Trimming stripped 5 bases from V and 3 bases from J, with 17 bases between. The study excluded patients with uncontrolled infection, other autoimmune disease, pregnancy or lactation. Out of over 9 ml of fresh peripheral blood came the PBMCs. The genes are TRBV2 and TRBJ2-7; D is unresolved. The material sequenced was blood. The source of this sequence is a man aged 18 to 29 with Graves' hyperthyroidism. The DNA for the CDR3 is TGTGCCAGCAGTCCACCCCTAGTCTTAATCTACGAGCAGTACTTC. Residues: CASSPPLVLIYEQYF.